The T cell receptor beta chain described here comes from a study of control samples from healthy donors and cancer patients. Assay used: immunoSEQ multiplex PCR; TCRdb lists only in-frame clones, some missing. The sample consists of about 79,000 clones, roughly 93% of them appearing once. Germline CDR1 is SEHNR and CDR2 is FQNEAQ (reference sequence). This CDR3 has 12 amino acids. V was trimmed by 3 bases and J by 5 bases, leaving 4 bases between them. This rearrangement joins TRBV7-9 to TRBJ2-2; D remains unclear. This TCR came from a woman aged 40 to 50 with lung cancer. The sequencing input was PBMCs. CDR3 amino acids: CASSFRTGELFF. CDR3 DNA sequence: TGTGCCAGCAGCTTTCGAACCGGGGAGCTGTTTTTT.